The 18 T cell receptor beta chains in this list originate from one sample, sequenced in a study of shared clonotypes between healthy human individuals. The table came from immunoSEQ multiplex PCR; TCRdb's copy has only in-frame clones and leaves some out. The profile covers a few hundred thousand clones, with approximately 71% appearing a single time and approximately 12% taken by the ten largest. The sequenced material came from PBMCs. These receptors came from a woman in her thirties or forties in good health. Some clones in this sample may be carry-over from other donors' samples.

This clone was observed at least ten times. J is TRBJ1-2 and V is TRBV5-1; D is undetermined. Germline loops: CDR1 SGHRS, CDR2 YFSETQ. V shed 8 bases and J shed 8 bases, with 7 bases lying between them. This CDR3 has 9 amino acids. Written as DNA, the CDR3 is TGCGCCAGAGACGACGGCTACACCTTC. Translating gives CARDDGYTF.

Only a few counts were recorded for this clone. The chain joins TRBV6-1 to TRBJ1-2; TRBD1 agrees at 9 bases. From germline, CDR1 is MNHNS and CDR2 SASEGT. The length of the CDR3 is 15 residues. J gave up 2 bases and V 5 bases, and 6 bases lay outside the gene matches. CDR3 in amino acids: CASSRPGTGNYGYTF. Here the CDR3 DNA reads TGTGCCAGCAGTCGTCCCGGGACAGGGAACTATGGCTACACCTTC.

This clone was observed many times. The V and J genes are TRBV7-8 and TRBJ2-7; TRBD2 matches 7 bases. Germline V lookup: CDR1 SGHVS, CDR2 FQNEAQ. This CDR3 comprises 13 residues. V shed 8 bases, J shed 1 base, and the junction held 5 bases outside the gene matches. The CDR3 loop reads CASGGLGSYEQYF. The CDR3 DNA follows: TGTGCCAGCGGAGGACTAGGGTCCTACGAGCAGTACTTC.

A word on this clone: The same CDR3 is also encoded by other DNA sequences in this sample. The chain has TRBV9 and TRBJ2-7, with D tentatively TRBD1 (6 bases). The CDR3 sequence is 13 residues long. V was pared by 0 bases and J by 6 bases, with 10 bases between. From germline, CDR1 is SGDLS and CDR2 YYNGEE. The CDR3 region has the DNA TGTGCCAGCAGCGTAGGAGGGGGAAGCGAGCAGTACTTC. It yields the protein CASSVGGGSEQYF.

DNA for the CDR3: TGTGCCAGCAGCTTATGGGGAGAGACCCAGTACTTC. As protein: CASSLWGETQYF. V and J are TRBV7-6 and TRBJ2-5; D call uncertain. V dropped 2 bases and J dropped 4 bases, with 5 bases sitting between them. The CDR3 has 12 residues. Germline V gene sequence: CDR1 SGHVS, CDR2 FNYEAQ.

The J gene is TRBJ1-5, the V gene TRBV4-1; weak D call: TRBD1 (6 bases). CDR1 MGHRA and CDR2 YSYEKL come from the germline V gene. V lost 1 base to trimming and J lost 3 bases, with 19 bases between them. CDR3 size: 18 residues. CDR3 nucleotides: TGCGCCAGCAGCCAAGTTGGGAATTTGGGGGCGAACAATCAGCCCCAGCATTTT. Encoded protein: CASSQVGNLGANNQPQHF.

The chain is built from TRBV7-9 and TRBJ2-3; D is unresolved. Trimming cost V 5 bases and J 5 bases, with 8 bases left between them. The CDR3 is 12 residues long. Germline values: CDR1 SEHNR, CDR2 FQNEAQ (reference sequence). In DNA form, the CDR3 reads TGTGCCAGCAGCCTTACCGGAGATACGCAGTATTTT. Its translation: CASSLTGDTQYF. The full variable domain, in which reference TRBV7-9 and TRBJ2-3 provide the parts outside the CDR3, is DTGVSQNPRHKITKRGQNVTFRCDPISEHNRLYWYRQTLGQGPEFLTYFQNEAQLEKSRLLSDRFSAERPKGSFSTLEIQRTEQGDSAMYLCASSLTGDTQYFGPGTRLTVL.

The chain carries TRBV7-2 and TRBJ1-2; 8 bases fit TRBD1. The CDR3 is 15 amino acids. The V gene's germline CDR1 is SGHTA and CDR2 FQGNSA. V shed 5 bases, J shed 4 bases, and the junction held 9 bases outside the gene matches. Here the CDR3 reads CASSPRTGLFYGYTF. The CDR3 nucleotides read TGTGCCAGCAGCCCCCGGACAGGGCTATTCTATGGCTACACCTTC.

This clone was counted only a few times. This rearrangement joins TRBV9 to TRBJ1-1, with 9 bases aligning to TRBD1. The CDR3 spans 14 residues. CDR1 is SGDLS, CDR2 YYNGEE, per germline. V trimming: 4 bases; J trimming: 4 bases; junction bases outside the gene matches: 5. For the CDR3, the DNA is TGTGCCAGCAGCTTAGAGGACAGGGGCACTGAAGCTTTCTTT. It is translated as CASSLEDRGTEAFF.

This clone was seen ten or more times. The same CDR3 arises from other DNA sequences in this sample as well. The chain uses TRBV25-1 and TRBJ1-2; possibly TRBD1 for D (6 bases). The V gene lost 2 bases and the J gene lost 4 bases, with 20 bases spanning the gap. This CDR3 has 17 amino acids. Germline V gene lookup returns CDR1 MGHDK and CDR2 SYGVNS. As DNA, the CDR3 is TGTGCCAGCAGTGAAGAGCCAGGGGCCGATTCTGGCTATGGCTACACCTTC. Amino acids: CASSEEPGADSGYGYTF.

The CDR3 is CAWATGWNQPQHF. CDR3 bases: TGTGCCTGGGCGACAGGTTGGAATCAGCCCCAGCATTTT. The chain joins TRBV30 to TRBJ1-5, with D possibly being TRBD1 (6 bases). Trimming removed 5 bases at V and 4 bases at J, with 12 bases between. CDR3 length: 13 amino acids. Germline V gene sequence: CDR1 GTSNPN, CDR2 SVGIG (reference sequence).

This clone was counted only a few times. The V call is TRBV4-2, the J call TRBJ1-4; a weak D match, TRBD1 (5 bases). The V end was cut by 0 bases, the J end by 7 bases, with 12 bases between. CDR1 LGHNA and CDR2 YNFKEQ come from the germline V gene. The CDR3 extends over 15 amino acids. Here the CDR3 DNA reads TGTGCCAGCAGCCAAGACCCGGGGGGAGGTGAAAAACTGTTTTTT. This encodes CASSQDPGGGEKLFF.

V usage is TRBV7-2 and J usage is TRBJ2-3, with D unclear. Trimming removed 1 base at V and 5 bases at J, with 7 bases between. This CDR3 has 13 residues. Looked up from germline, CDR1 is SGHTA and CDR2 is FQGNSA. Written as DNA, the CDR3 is TGTGCCAGCAGCTTAGAGGGCCAAGATACGCAGTATTTT. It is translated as CASSLEGQDTQYF.

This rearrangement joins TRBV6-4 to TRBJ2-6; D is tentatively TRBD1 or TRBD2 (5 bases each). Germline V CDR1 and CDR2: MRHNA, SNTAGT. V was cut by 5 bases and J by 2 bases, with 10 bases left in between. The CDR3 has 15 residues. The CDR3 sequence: CASSPGSAGANVLTF. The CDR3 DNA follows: TGTGCCAGCAGTCCAGGGAGTGCTGGGGCCAACGTCCTGACTTTC.

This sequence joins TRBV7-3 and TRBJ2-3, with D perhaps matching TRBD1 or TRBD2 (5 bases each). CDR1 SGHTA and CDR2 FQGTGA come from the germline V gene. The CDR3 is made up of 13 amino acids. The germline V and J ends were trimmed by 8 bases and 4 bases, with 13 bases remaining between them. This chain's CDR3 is CASAVTGPDTQYF. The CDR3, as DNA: TGTGCCAGCGCCGTTACGGGGCCAGATACGCAGTATTTT.

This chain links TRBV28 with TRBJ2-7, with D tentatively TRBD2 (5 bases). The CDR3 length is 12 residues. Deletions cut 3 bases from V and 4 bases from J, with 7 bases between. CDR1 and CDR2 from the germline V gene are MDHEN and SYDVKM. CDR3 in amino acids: CASSLTGYEQYF. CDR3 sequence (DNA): TGTGCCAGCAGTTTGACGGGATACGAGCAGTACTTC.

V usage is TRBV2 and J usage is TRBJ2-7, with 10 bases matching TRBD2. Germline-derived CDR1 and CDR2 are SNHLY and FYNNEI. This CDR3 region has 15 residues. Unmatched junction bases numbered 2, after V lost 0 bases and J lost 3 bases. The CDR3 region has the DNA TGTGCCAGCAGTGAAGCTAGCGGGAGGATCTACGAGCAGTACTTC. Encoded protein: CASSEASGRIYEQYF.

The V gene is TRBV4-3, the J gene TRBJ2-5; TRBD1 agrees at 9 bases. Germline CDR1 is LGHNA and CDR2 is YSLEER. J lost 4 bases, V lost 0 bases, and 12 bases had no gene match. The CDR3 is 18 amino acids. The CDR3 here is CASSQEVPGTGFGETQYF. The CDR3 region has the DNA TGCGCCAGCAGCCAAGAAGTCCCCGGGACAGGGTTTGGAGAGACCCAGTACTTC.